The source of this T cell receptor beta chain is a study of T cells in women clearing cervical HPV infection. In regard to this clone: The read ends 3 residues before the CDR3 terminus; that terminus is restored from the germline J gene.

The assay was immunoSEQ multiplex PCR, and TCRdb's table has in-frame clones only and misses some. Its listing shows over 45,000 clones. The CDR3 runs to 17 residues. Germline CDR1 is SGHRS and CDR2 is YFSETQ. V trimming: 3 bases; J trimming: 7 bases; junction bases outside the gene matches: 13. The source of this sequence is a woman between 18 and 75 years old with a cervical HPV16 infection that either progressed to CIN3+ or cleared (not recorded which). The sequenced material came from blood buffy coat. The genes are TRBV5-1 and TRBJ2-1, with 10 bases identical to TRBD2. CDR3 residues: CASSSLLGAGGRNEQFF. The sequenced CDR3 bases are TGCGCCAGCAGCTCGCTCTTGGGAGCGGGGGGGCGTAATGAG. The full variable domain, in which reference TRBV5-1 and TRBJ2-1 provide the parts outside the CDR3, is KAGVTQTPRYLIKTRGQQVTLSCSPISGHRSVSWYQQTPGQGLQFLFEYFSETQRNKGNFPGRFSGRQFSNSRSEMNVSTLELGDSALYLCASSSLLGAGGRNEQFFGPGTRLTVL.